The clone carrying this T cell receptor (beta chain) has just a few counts. The germline CDR1 and CDR2 sequences are SGHVS and FQNEAQ. The J segment lost 5 bases and the V segment lost 5 bases, leaving 24 bases of the junction unmatched. The CDR3 is 20 residues long. Authors' data handling: By means of reference gene primer amplification, nucleated cell counts were estimated. Sequenced by immunoSEQ multiplex PCR; TCRdb stores in-frame clones only, minus some. V, J and clone size are taken as reported in that table, and D and trimming were inferred from the DNA itself. The table records 180,000 or so clones, roughly 85% of them present only once. The data were obtained in a study of blood T cell repertoires in COVID-19.

Input material: peripheral blood. This sequence originates from a woman older than 75 with acute or convalescent COVID-19. The gene calls are TRBV7-8 and TRBJ2-1; 7 bases are a match to TRBD2. CDR3 DNA: TGTGCCAGCAGCCCAAGGGACTATCCCGCATCCGTCAGCACCGACAATGAGCAGTTCTTC. It codes for CASSPRDYPASVSTDNEQFF.